These T cell receptor beta chains were read from a single sample in a study of T cells in Graves' hyperthyroidism and ophthalmopathy. One entry per CDR3 protein results from TCRdb running MiXCR on the multiplex PCR reads. Of roughly 110,000 distinct CDR3 sequences in the sample, roughly 15% were seen once. Source material: blood. These receptors were collected from a woman aged 50 to 60 with Graves' hyperthyroidism. CDR3s include the opening cysteine and the closing phenylalanine or tryptophan. The D gene is left open where the match is weak. Where a row states a size, it is once, few, many or the class of an expanded clone; other rows omit it.

>TRBJ2-1|TRBV20-1|TRBD2|once
CSAGGLAGVNNEQFF
TGCAGTGCTGGGGGACTAGCGGGAGTAAACAATGAGCAGTTCTTC
>TRBJ1-4|TRBV5-6|NA|many
CASSGDGDINEKLFF
TGTGCCAGCAGTGGGGATGGAGACATTAATGAAAAACTGTTTTTT
>TRBJ2-7|TRBV12-3/TRBV12-4|NA|many
CASRWTGSGTYEQYF
TGTGCCAGCAGATGGACAGGGAGCGGGACCTACGAGCAGTACTTC
>TRBJ2-7|TRBV18|TRBD1|many
CASSQGTGSYEQYF
TGTGCCAGCTCACAAGGGACAGGGTCCTACGAGCAGTACTTC
>TRBJ2-3|TRBV6-2/TRBV6-3|TRBD2|many
CASRQLAGGTDTQYF
TGTGCCAGCAGACAACTAGCGGGAGGGACAGATACGCAGTATTTT
>TRBJ2-5|TRBV7-2|NA|NA
CASSLAGLETQYF
TGTGCCAGCAGCTTGGCCGGTCTGGAGACCCAGTACTTC
>TRBJ2-5|TRBV7-9|TRBD2|many
CASSLARGGWETQYF
TGTGCCAGCAGCTTGGCCCGGGGGGGTTGGGAGACCCAGTACTTC
>TRBJ2-7|TRBV11-2|TRBD1|once
CASSLGDRVYEQYF
TGTGCCAGCAGCTTAGGGGACAGAGTCTACGAGCAGTACTTC
>TRBJ2-1|TRBV29-1|NA|many
CSVHLGTVSSYNEQFF
TGCAGCGTCCACCTCGGGACTGTAAGCTCCTACAATGAGCAGTTCTTC
>TRBJ1-1|TRBV12-3/TRBV12-4|TRBD1|many
CASSRDREGEAFF
TGTGCCAGCAGCCGTGACAGGGAAGGAGAAGCTTTCTTT
>TRBJ2-5|TRBV11-2|NA|NA
CASSSPSRETQYF
TGTGCCAGCAGCTCTCCCAGTAGGGAGACCCAGTACTTC
>TRBJ2-7|TRBV20-1|TRBD1|many
CSASPGQGTYEQYF
TGCAGTGCTTCACCGGGACAGGGTACCTACGAGCAGTACTTC
>TRBJ1-1|TRBV5-1|NA|NA
CASSGGGVGAFF
TGCGCCAGCAGCGGGGGCGGGGTTGGAGCTTTCTTT
>TRBJ2-6|TRBV15|TRBD2|many
CATSREGTSGSSGANVLTF
TGTGCCACCAGCAGAGAAGGGACTAGCGGGAGCTCTGGGGCCAACGTCCTGACTTTC
>TRBJ1-2|TRBV7-9|NA|many
CASSFVTPTYGYTF
TGTGCCAGCAGCTTCGTGACACCAACCTATGGCTACACCTTC
>TRBJ1-2|TRBV6-1|NA|many
CASRQDSLRGYTF
TGTGCCAGCAGACAGGACAGTCTCAGAGGCTACACCTTC
>TRBJ1-5|TRBV19|TRBD1|few
CASTGQGIDQPQHF
TGTGCCAGTACCGGACAGGGGATCGATCAGCCCCAGCATTTT
>TRBJ1-1|TRBV11-2|NA|few
CASSLVAGLDTEAFF
TGTGCCAGCAGCTTAGTCGCAGGGTTGGACACTGAAGCTTTCTTT
>TRBJ2-1|TRBV29-1|NA|many
CSLIESSYNEQFF
TGCAGCCTTATAGAAAGCTCCTACAATGAGCAGTTCTTC
>TRBJ2-1|TRBV20-1|NA|many
CSATSPVSSYNEQFF
TGCAGTGCTACGAGCCCCGTCAGCTCCTACAATGAGCAGTTCTTC
>TRBJ2-1|TRBV12-3/TRBV12-4|NA|many
CASSFPYNEQFF
TGTGCCAGCAGTTTTCCCTACAATGAGCAGTTCTTC
>TRBJ1-1|TRBV12-3/TRBV12-4|NA|many
CASSLNSNTEAFF
TGTGCCAGCAGTTTGAACAGTAACACTGAAGCTTTCTTT
>TRBJ1-1|TRBV6-2/TRBV6-3|NA|many
CASSYVGLMNTEAFF
TGTGCCAGCAGTTACGTGGGACTCATGAACACTGAAGCTTTCTTT
>TRBJ2-5|TRBV7-9|NA|NA
CASGTEGNQETQYF
TGTGCCAGCGGTACCGAGGGGAACCAAGAGACCCAGTACTTC
>TRBJ2-7|TRBV6-1|NA|few
CASRRNRVGSYEQYF
TGTGCCAGCAGGAGAAACAGGGTTGGGTCCTACGAGCAGTACTTC
>TRBJ2-7|TRBV6-1|NA|many
CASSYVPEDPRQYF
TGTGCCAGCAGTTATGTACCCGAGGACCCTCGGCAGTACTTC
>TRBJ2-1|TRBV20-1|TRBD1|NA
CSATGQGFNEQFF
TGCAGTGCCACCGGACAGGGTTTCAATGAGCAGTTCTTC
>TRBJ1-1|TRBV5-1|NA|NA
CASSSADRDGNTEAFF
TGCGCCAGCAGCTCCGCGGACAGAGACGGGAACACTGAAGCTTTCTTT
>TRBJ2-3|TRBV29-1|NA|many
CSVSHAHLETDTQYF
TGCAGCGTCTCCCACGCCCATCTGGAAACAGATACGCAGTATTTT
>TRBJ1-5|TRBV28|TRBD1|many
CASSPPGQGGNQPQHF
TGTGCCAGCAGTCCGCCAGGACAGGGTGGGAATCAGCCCCAGCATTTT
>TRBJ2-7|TRBV5-1|NA|many
CASSIDSLSYEQYF
TGCGCCAGCAGCATAGACAGCCTCTCCTACGAGCAGTACTTC
>TRBJ1-6|TRBV20-1|NA|many
CSAQSPGPNSPLHF
TGCAGTGCCCAATCTCCGGGACCGAATTCACCCCTCCACTTT
>TRBJ2-1|TRBV18|TRBD1|many
CASSPPSEGAKQFF
TGTGCCAGCTCACCACCGTCAGAGGGGGCAAAGCAGTTCTTC
>TRBJ2-3|TRBV20-1|TRBD2|many
CSARGREDFQYTQYF
TGCAGTGCTAGAGGGCGGGAGGACTTTCAGTATACGCAGTATTTT
>TRBJ2-2|TRBV5-1|NA|many
CASSLAQLPGELFF
TGCGCCAGCAGCTTGGCTCAGTTGCCCGGGGAGCTGTTTTTT
>TRBJ2-1|TRBV20-1|TRBD2|NA
CSSGTSGGNEQFF
TGCAGTTCCGGGACTAGCGGGGGAAATGAGCAGTTCTTC
>TRBJ1-2|TRBV12-3/TRBV12-4|TRBD1|NA
CASRLQTGGADGYTF
TGTGCCAGCAGGCTGCAGACAGGGGGCGCGGATGGCTACACCTTC
>TRBJ2-5|TRBV5-5|NA|many
CASSFGGETQYF
TGTGCCAGCAGCTTTGGAGGCGAGACCCAGTACTTC
>TRBJ2-7|TRBV2|NA|many
CASSDRGIDEQYF
TGTGCCAGCAGTGACAGGGGAATCGACGAGCAGTACTTC
>TRBJ2-7|TRBV12-3/TRBV12-4|TRBD1|NA
CASVQDRGSYEQYF
TGTGCCAGCGTACAGGACAGGGGTTCCTACGAGCAGTACTTC
>TRBJ2-1|TRBV29-1|TRBD2|NA
CSVEVAGASEQFF
TGCAGCGTTGAAGTGGCGGGAGCATCTGAGCAGTTCTTC